These 12 T cell receptor beta chains came from one sample sequenced in a study of CD8+ T cells in alopecia areata (dated by TCRdb to 2016 to 2019). The sample's treatment or condition label, in plain terms: oral pan-JAK inhibitor, 5-10 mg twice daily. Library prep was done by the immunoSEQ multiplex PCR assay. To provide template for TCR sequencing, every sample had RNA extracted and reverse transcribed into cDNA. Sourced from immuneACCESS, this table was stored by TCRdb with only in-frame sequences that have V and J called. A share of the clones is absent; for the studies checked, an unresolved V gene accounts for under half, and the remainder has no known explanation. The sample table holds 200,000 to 250,000 clones, of which approximately 67% were seen once. The ten largest make up around 1.2% of the sample. Sequencing was performed on CD4+ T cells sorted from blood, taken at week 44, from a patient treated with tofacitinib. The receptor source for this set is a human donor with alopecia areata.

This clone appeared a single time. The rearrangement joins TRBV29-1 to TRBJ1-6; D is possibly TRBD1 (5 bases). The ends were cut back, 6 bases at V and 7 bases at J, with 13 bases in the middle. Germline V CDR1 and CDR2: SQVTM, ANQGSEA. The CDR3 sequence is 13 residues long. In DNA form, the CDR3 reads TGCAGCGTGATGGGGGATCTAAATTCACCCCTCCACTTT. It translates to CSVMGDLNSPLHF.

The V and J genes are TRBV27 and TRBJ1-2; no definite D call. With 5 bases removed from V and 0 bases from J, the gap between germline ends came to 19 bases. Germline V gives CDR1 MNHEY, CDR2 SMNVEV (reference sequence). CDR3 length: 17 residues. The DNA of the CDR3 is TGTGCCAGCAGTCCCCGGACCGACTGGCAATCTAACTATGGCTACACCTTC. It codes for CASSPRTDWQSNYGYTF.

This clone has just a few counts. The V call is TRBV12-5, the J call TRBJ2-2, with TRBD1 matching 7 bases. The CDR3 is 16 amino acids. J gave up 5 bases and V 5 bases, and 11 bases lay outside the gene matches. Germline V lookup: CDR1 LGHNT, CDR2 FRNRAP. This CDR3 reads CASGDRVSLRTGELFF. Written as DNA, the CDR3 is TGTGCTAGTGGTGACAGGGTTAGCTTACGGACCGGGGAGCTGTTTTTT.

The genes are TRBV6-5 and TRBJ2-6; D unclear. Germline assignment: CDR1 MNHEY and CDR2 SVGAGI. The CDR3 is 12 amino acids. Trimming removed 10 bases at V and 10 bases at J, with 14 bases between. CDR3 sequence reads: CATRLGPNVLTF. CDR3 coding DNA: TGTGCCACCCGGTTAGGGCCAAACGTCCTGACTTTC.

This chain joins TRBV29-1 and TRBJ2-2; D may match TRBD1 or TRBD2 (5 bases each). Trimming took off 5 bases at V and 7 bases at J, with 14 bases between the two ends. Per germline, CDR1 SQVTM and CDR2 ANQGSEA. This CDR3 region has 13 residues. CDR3 residues: CSVQRAQGGELFF. CDR3 sequence (DNA): TGCAGCGTTCAGAGGGCTCAGGGCGGGGAGCTGTTTTTT.

In this sample, this clone turned up many times. The chain is built from TRBV5-5 and TRBJ2-3; 8 bases agree with TRBD1. Germline V lookup: CDR1 SGHKS, CDR2 YYEKEE (reference sequence). The length of the CDR3 is 15 residues. With 3 bases clipped from V and 0 bases from J, the junction kept 3 bases outside the gene matches. The DNA of the CDR3 is TGTGCCAGCAGCTCTACAGGGGGGAGCACAGATACGCAGTATTTT. This gives the protein CASSSTGGSTDTQYF. The whole variable domain, remainder taken from reference TRBV5-5 and TRBJ2-3, is DAGVTQSPTHLIKTRGQQVTLRCSPISGHKSVSWYQQVLGQGPQFIFQYYEKEERGRGNFPDRFSARQFPNYSSELNVNALLLGDSALYLCASSSTGGSTDTQYFGPGTRLTVL.

The rearrangement uses TRBV7-2 and TRBJ1-1, with D unresolved. The CDR3 spans 14 residues. Germline-derived CDR1 and CDR2 are SGHTA and FQGNSA. V lost 1 base, J lost 4 bases, and 10 bases lay in between. CDR3 DNA: TGTGCCAGCAGCTTAGGACCCCCTGGCACTGAAGCTTTCTTT. Translation: CASSLGPPGTEAFF.

The table lists this clone with a few counts. This CDR3 is also generated by other DNA sequences in the sample. The chain combines TRBV29-1 with TRBJ1-1; D may be TRBD1 (5 bases). From germline, CDR1 is SQVTM and CDR2 ANQGSEA. The CDR3 is 13 residues long. V was clipped by 3 bases and J by 2 bases, with 10 bases between them. The DNA of the CDR3 is TGCAGCGTTGAGGGGCGGGCTAACACTGAAGCTTTCTTT. This sequence encodes CSVEGRANTEAFF.

The V gene is TRBV28, the J gene TRBJ2-6, with TRBD1 as a possible D gene (6 bases). Germline CDR1 is MDHEN and CDR2 is SYDVKM. This CDR3 comprises 17 residues. Trimming removed 7 bases at V and 4 bases at J, with 20 bases between. DNA of the CDR3: TGTGCCAGCACCACGGGGCAGGGGCAGGTCGGGGCCAACGTCCTGACTTTC. As protein: CASTTGQGQVGANVLTF.

This clone was seen repeatedly, ten times or more. The rearrangement uses TRBV6-1 and TRBJ1-1; possible D gene TRBD1, 6 bases. The V end was cut by 2 bases, the J end by 6 bases, with 16 bases between. The CDR3 runs 15 residues. Germline V gene lookup returns CDR1 MNHNS and CDR2 SASEGT. The CDR3 sequence is CASSERNRVRSEAFF. In nucleotides, the CDR3 is TGTGCCAGCAGTGAAAGGAACAGGGTGAGGTCTGAAGCTTTCTTT.

The rearrangement joins TRBV29-1 to TRBJ2-5; D gene uncertain. Germline CDR1 reads SQVTM; CDR2 reads ANQGSEA. The CDR3 runs to 13 residues. V lost 2 bases, J lost 10 bases, and 17 bases lay in between. The CDR3 sequence: CSVERELPMGQYF. CDR3 nucleotides: TGCAGCGTTGAAAGGGAACTGCCGATGGGCCAGTACTTC.

This clone was observed a few times. This chain connects TRBV29-1 to TRBJ1-1; the match to TRBD1 covers 10 bases. CDR3 size: 14 residues. V shed 7 bases, J shed 4 bases, and the junction held 9 bases outside the gene matches. Looked up from germline, CDR1 is SQVTM and CDR2 is ANQGSEA. This CDR3 is CSAGQGGVGTEAFF. In DNA, the CDR3 is TGCAGCGCCGGACAGGGGGGAGTGGGCACTGAAGCTTTCTTT.